These 9 T cell receptor beta chains were sequenced from one sample in a study of regulatory T cells in long-lasting Graves disease. Time point indicated: newly diagnosed GD, antithyroid drugs for less than 3 months. The TCR library was made from RNA that had been extracted from PBMCs in TRIzol. Researchers made TCR beta libraries by using iRepertoire HTBI primers and running Arm-PCR on CDR3 regions. TCRdb redid the calling of the multiplex PCR reads with MiXCR, one entry per CDR3 protein. The repertoire has 320,000 or so distinct CDR3 sequences, more than 15% of them found once; the top ten carry more than 30%. The sequences come from peripheral blood mononuclear cells (PBMCs), collected at new diagnosis, from a patient treated with antithyroid drugs. These receptors were taken from a female donor with Graves disease.

The sample holds many counts of this clonotype. This rearrangement joins TRBV18 to TRBJ1-1, with 8 bases matching TRBD1. CDR1 KGHSH and CDR2 LQKENI come from the germline V gene. The length of the CDR3 is 17 residues. Trimming cost V 5 bases and J 0 bases; bases outside gene matches: 11. This CDR3 reads CASSKLPRTGLNTEAFF. The CDR3 nucleotides read TGTGCCAGCTCAAAACTGCCACGGACAGGGCTGAACACTGAAGCTTTCTTT.

This clonotype has ten or more counts. V gene TRBV29-1 combines with J gene TRBJ2-5, with TRBD2 identical over 9 bases. Trimming took 4 bases from V and 4 from J; bases not matched to a gene: 7. Germline CDR1 is SQVTM and CDR2 is ANQGSEA. This CDR3 has 14 amino acids. The CDR3 reads CSVGRGAGGETQYF. The CDR3 DNA sequence: TGCAGCGTTGGAAGGGGAGCGGGAGGAGAGACCCAGTACTTC.

This clonotype was counted at least ten times. J is TRBJ2-3 and V is TRBV19; 7 bases line up with TRBD2. The CDR3 length is 16 residues. Germline CDR1 reads LNHDA; CDR2 reads SQIVND (reference sequence). The V gene end was trimmed by 3 bases and the J gene end by 6 bases; junction bases not matched to a gene: 12. CDR3 bases: TGTGCCAGTAGTATCTCTAGCGGCTTCACCGGGGATACGCAGTATTTT. Translating it yields CASSISSGFTGDTQYF.

About this clonotype: A clone one base away is much larger, so this may be a read error. The V gene is TRBV2, the J gene TRBJ2-7, with unresolved D. In germline, CDR1 is SNHLY, CDR2 FYNNEI. This CDR3 comprises 14 residues. The V and J ends lost 3 bases and 6 bases respectively, with 15 bases between them. CDR3 amino acids: CASSEVAGSPEQYF. The CDR3 DNA sequence: TGTGCCAGCAGTGAGGTGGCTGGTAGTCCCGAGCAGTACTTC.

Details on this clonotype: This probably arose from a read error, given a far larger clone one base away. V gene TRBV7-3 combines with J gene TRBJ2-5; 8 bases fit TRBD2. The J call may be mistaken, given a closer DNA end match to TRBJ2-7. CDR3 length: 14 amino acids. Germline V gene lookup returns CDR1 SGHTA and CDR2 FQGTGA. Written as DNA, the CDR3 is TGTGCCAGCGCCACGGGAGGGTCGGCCTACGAGCAGTACTTC. Residues: CASATGGSAYEQYF.

The sample holds many counts of this clonotype. This chain joins TRBV7-8 and TRBJ2-2; D is perhaps TRBD2 (5 bases). This CDR3 region has 15 residues. In germline, CDR1 is SGHVS, CDR2 FQNEAQ. Trimming took off 3 bases at V and 3 bases at J, with 11 bases between the two ends. Here the CDR3 DNA reads TGTGCCAGCAGCTTTAAAGCGGATCACACCGGGGAGCTGTTTTTT. It is translated as CASSFKADHTGELFF. The whole variable domain, filled in from reference TRBV7-8 and TRBJ2-2, reads GAGVSQSPRYKVAKRGQDVALRCDPISGHVSLFWYQQALGQGPEFLTYFQNEAQLDKSGLPSDRFFAERPEGSVSTLKIQRTQQEDSAVYLCASSFKADHTGELFFGEGSRLTVL.

In this sample, this clonotype turned up a few times. The chain links TRBV20-1 to TRBJ1-1; a possible D gene is TRBD1 (6 bases). The CDR3 has 17 amino acids. Germline V gene lookup returns CDR1 DFQATT and CDR2 SNEGSKA (reference sequence). V lost 6 bases, J lost 0 bases, and 23 bases lay in between. The CDR3 DNA sequence: TGCAGTGCAACTCAGGACAGTTCCTTTCCCATGAACACTGAAGCTTTCTTT. Its translation: CSATQDSSFPMNTEAFF.

This clonotype was detected ten times or more. V and J are TRBV12-3 or TRBV12-4 and TRBJ2-7, with D maybe TRBD2 (6 bases). The CDR3 sequence is 13 residues long. The V and J ends lost 5 bases and 2 bases respectively, with 10 bases between them. The CDR3 protein is CASSPRLAYEQYF. CDR3 nucleotide sequence: TGTGCCAGCAGTCCCCGACTAGCCTACGAGCAGTACTTC.

The chain recombines TRBV19 with TRBJ2-1, with TRBD1 matching over 9 bases. Trimming removed 4 bases from V and 7 bases from J; junction bases left unmatched: 8. The CDR3 is 15 residues long. The germline V gene encodes CDR1 LNHDA and CDR2 SQIVND (reference sequence). The CDR3 nucleotides are TGTGCCAGTAGTACGGACAGGGGCTTTATGAATGAGCAGTTCTTC. Translation gives CASSTDRGFMNEQFF.